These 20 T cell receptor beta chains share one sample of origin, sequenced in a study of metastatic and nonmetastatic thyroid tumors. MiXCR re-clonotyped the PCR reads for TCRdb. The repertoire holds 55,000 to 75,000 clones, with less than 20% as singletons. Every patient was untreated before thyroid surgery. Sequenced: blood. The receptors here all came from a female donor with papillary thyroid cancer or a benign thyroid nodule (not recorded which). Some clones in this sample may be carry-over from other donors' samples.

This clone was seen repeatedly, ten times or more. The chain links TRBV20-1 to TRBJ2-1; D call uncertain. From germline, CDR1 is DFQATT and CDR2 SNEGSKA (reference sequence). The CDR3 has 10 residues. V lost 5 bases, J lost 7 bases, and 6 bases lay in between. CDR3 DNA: TGCAGTGCTGGGCTGAATGAGCAGTTCTTC. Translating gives CSAGLNEQFF.

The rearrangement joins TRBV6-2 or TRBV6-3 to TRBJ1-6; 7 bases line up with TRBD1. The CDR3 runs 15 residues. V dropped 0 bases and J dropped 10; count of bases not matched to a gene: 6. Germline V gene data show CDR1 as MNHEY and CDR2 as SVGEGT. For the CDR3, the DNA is TGTGCCAGCAGTTACTCAGCAGGGGGAGGGTCACCCCTCCACTTT. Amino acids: CASSYSAGGGSPLHF.

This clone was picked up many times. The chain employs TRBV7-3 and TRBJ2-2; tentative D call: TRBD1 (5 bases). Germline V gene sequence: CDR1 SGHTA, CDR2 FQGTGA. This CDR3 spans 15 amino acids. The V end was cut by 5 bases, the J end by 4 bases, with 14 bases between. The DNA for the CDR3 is TGTGCCAGCAGCCTGACCCAGGGTGGCACCGGGGAGCTGTTTTTT. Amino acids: CASSLTQGGTGELFF.

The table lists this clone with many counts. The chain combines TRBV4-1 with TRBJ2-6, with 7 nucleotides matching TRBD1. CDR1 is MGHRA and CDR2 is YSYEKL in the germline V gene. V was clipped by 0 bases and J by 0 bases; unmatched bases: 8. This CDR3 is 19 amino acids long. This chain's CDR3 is CASSQDWDRALSGANVLTF. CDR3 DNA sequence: TGCGCCAGCAGCCAAGACTGGGACAGAGCCCTCTCTGGGGCCAACGTCCTGACTTTC.

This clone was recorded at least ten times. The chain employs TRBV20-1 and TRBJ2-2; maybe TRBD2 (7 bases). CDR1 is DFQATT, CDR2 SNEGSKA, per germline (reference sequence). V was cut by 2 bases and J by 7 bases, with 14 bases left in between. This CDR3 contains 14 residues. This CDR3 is CSARRGGADGELFF. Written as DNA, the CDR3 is TGCAGTGCTAGACGCGGGGGCGCGGACGGGGAGCTGTTTTTT.

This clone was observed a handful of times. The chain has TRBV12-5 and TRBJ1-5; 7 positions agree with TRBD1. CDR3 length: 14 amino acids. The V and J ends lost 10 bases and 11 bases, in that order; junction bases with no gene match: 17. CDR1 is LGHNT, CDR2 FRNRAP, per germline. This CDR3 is CAIGHRRGYMAQHF. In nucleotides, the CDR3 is TGTGCTATTGGCCATCGCAGGGGGTACATGGCCCAGCATTTT.

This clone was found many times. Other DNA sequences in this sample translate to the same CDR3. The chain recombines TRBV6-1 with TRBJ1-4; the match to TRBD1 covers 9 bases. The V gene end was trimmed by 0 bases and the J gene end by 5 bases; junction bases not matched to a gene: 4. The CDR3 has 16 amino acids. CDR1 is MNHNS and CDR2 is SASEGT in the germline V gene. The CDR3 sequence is CASSEAVGQGNEKLFF. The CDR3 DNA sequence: TGTGCCAGCAGTGAAGCTGTCGGACAGGGGAATGAAAAACTGTTTTTT.

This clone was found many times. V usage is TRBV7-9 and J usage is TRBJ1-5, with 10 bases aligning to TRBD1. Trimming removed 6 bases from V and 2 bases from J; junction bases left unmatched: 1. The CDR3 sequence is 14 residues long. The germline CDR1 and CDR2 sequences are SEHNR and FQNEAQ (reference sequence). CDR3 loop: CASRGTGGNQPQHF. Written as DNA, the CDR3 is TGTGCCAGCAGAGGGACAGGGGGCAATCAGCCCCAGCATTTT.

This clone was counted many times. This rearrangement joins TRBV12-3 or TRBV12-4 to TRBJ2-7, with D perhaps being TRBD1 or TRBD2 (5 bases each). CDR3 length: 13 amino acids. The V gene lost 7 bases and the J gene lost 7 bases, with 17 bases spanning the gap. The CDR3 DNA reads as TGTGCCAGCAAGGGACGTATGACTAAGGAGCAGTACTTC. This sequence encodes CASKGRMTKEQYF.

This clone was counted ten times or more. This chain's CDR3 is CASSFQGRDNEQFF. As DNA, the CDR3 is TGTGCCAGCAGCTTCCAGGGTAGAGACAATGAGCAGTTCTTC. The rearrangement links TRBV7-9 to TRBJ2-1; D possibly corresponds to TRBD1 (5 bases). Trimming cost V 3 bases and J 5 bases, with 11 bases left between them. The length of the CDR3 is 14 residues. In germline, CDR1 is SEHNR, CDR2 FQNEAQ (reference sequence).

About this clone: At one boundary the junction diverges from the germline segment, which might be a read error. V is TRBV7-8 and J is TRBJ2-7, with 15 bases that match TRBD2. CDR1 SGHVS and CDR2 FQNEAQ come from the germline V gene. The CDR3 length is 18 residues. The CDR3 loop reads CGSSLSGLAGGPTREQYF. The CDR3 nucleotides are TGTGGCAGCAGCTTATCTGGACTAGCGGGAGGGCCGACGCGGGAGCAGTACTTC.

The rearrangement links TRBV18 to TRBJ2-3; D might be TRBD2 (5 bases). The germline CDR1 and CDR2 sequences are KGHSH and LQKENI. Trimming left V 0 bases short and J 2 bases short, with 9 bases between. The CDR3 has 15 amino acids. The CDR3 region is CASSPPSGPTDTQYF. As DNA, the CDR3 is TGTGCCAGCTCACCACCCAGCGGTCCCACAGATACGCAGTATTTT.

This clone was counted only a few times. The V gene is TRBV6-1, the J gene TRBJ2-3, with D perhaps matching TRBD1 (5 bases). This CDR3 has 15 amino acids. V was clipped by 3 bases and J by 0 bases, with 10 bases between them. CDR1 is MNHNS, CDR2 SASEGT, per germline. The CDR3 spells CASSEDKTSTDTQYF. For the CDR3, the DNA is TGTGCCAGCAGTGAGGACAAAACTAGCACAGATACGCAGTATTTT.

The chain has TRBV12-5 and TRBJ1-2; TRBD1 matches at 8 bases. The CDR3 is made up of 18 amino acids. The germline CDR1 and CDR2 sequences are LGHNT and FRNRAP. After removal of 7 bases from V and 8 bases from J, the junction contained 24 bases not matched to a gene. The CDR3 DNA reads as TGTGCTAGTGTCTCCGGCGGGACAGGCCCTTCTGCTTGTCGCGGCTACACCTTC. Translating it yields CASVSGGTGPSACRGYTF.

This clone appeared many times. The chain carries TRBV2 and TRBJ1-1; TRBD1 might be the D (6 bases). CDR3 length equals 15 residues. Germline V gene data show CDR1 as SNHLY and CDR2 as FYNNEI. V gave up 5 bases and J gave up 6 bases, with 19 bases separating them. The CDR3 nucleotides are TGTGCCAGCAGTTCGTCGGTGGCAGGGGAGGCTGAAGCTTTCTTT. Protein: CASSSSVAGEAEAFF.

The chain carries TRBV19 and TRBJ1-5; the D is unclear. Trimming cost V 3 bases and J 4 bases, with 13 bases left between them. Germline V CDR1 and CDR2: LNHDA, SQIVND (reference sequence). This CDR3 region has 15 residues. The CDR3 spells CASSMEGIGNQPQHF. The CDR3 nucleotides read TGTGCCAGTAGTATGGAAGGGATAGGGAATCAGCCCCAGCATTTT.

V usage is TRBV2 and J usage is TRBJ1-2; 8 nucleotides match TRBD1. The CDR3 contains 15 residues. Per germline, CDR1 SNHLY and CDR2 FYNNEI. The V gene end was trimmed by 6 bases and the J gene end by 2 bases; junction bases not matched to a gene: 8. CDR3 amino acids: CASRKTGVSNYGYTF. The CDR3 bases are TGTGCCAGCAGGAAGACAGGGGTCAGCAACTATGGCTACACCTTC.

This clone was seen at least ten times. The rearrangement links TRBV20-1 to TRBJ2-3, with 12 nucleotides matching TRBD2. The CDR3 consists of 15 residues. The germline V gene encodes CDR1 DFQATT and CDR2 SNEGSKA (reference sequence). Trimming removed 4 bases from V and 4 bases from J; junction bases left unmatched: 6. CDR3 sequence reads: CSAIGLAGPPDTQYF. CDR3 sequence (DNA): TGCAGTGCTATAGGACTAGCGGGACCCCCAGATACGCAGTATTTT.

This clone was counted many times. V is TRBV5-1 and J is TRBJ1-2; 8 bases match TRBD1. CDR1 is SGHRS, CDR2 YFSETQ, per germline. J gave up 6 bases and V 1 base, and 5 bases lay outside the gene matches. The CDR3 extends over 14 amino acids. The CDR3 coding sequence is TGCGCCAGCAGCTTGTGGTCAGGGGGCGATGGCTACACCTTC. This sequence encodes CASSLWSGGDGYTF.

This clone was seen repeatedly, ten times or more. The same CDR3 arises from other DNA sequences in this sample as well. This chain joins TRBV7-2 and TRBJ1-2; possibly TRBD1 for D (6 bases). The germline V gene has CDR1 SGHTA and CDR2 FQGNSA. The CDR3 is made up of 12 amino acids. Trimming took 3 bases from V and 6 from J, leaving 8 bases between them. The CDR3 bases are TGTGCCAGCAGCTTGACAGGCGATGGCTACACCTTC. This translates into CASSLTGDGYTF.